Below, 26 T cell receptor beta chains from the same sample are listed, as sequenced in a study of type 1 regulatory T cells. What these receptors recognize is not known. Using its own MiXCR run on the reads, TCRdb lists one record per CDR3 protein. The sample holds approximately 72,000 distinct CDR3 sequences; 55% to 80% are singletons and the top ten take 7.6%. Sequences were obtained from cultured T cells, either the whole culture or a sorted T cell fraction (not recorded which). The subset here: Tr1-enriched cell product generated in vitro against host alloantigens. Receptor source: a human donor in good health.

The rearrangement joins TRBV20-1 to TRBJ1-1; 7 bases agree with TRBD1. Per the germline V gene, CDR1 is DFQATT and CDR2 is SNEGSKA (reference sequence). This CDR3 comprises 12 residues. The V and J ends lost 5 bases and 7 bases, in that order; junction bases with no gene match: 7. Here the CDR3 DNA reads TGCAGTGCTCAGACAGGGTTTGGTGAAGCTTTCTTT. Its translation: CSAQTGFGEAFF.

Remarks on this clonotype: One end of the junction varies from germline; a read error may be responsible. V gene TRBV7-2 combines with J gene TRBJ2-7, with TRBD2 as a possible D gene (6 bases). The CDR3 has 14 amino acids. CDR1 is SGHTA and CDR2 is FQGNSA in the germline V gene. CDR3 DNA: TGTGTCAGCAGCCCGAGGAGCGGGCCCTACGAGCAGTACTTC. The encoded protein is CVSSPRSGPYEQYF.

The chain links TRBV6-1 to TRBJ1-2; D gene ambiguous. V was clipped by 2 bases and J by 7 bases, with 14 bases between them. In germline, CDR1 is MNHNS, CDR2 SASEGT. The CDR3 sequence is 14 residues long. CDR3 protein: CASSELRISSGYTF. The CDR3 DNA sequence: TGTGCCAGCAGTGAACTGCGCATTTCCTCTGGCTACACCTTC.

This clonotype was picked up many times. CDR3 region: CASSLAVGLNTGELFF. For the CDR3, the DNA is TGTGCCAGCAGCTTAGCGGTCGGCCTGAACACCGGGGAGCTGTTTTTT. The chain recombines TRBV7-8 with TRBJ2-2; D call uncertain. The length of the CDR3 is 16 residues. With 0 bases removed from V and 1 base from J, the gap between germline ends came to 9 bases. The germline V gene has CDR1 SGHVS and CDR2 FQNEAQ.

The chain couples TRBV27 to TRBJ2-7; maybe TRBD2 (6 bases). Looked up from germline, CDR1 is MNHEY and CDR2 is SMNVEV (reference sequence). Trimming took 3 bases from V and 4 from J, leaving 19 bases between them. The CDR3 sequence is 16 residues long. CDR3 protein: CASSFDVFGSRYEQYF. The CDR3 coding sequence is TGTGCCAGCAGTTTCGACGTTTTCGGGAGTCGGTACGAGCAGTACTTC.

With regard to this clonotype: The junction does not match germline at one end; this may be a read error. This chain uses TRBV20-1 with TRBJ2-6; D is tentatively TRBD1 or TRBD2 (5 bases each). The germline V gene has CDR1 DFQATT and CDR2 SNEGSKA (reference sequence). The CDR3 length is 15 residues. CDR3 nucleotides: TGCAGTGCAGTGGACGGGGCCTCTGGGACCAACGTCCTGACTTTC. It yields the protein CSAVDGASGTNVLTF.

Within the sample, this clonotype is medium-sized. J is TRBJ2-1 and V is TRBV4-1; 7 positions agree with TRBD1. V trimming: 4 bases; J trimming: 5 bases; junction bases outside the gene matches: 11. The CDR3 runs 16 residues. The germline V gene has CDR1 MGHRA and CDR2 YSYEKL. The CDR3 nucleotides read TGCGCCAGCAGCCCCCCCCGGGCAGGGGGAAACAATGAGCAGTTCTTC. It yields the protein CASSPPRAGGNNEQFF.

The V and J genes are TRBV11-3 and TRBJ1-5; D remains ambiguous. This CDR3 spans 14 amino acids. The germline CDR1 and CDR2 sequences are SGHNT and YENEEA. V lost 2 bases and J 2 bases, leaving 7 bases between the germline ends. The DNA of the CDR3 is TGTGCCAGCAGCTTACGGAGGGGCAATCAGCCCCAGCATTTT. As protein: CASSLRRGNQPQHF.

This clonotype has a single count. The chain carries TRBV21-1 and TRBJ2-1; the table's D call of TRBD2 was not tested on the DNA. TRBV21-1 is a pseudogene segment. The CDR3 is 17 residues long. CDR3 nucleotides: TGTGCCAGCAGCAAAGCGCGGAGCGGGATTGAGCACAATGAGCAGTTCTTC. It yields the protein CASSKARSGIEHNEQFF.

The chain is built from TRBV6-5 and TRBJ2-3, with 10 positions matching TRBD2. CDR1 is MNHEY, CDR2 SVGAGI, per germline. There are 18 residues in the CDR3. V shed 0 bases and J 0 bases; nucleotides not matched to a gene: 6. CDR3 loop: CASSYSKSGRASTDTQYF. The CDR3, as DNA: TGTGCCAGCAGTTACTCCAAGAGCGGGAGGGCTAGCACAGATACGCAGTATTTT.

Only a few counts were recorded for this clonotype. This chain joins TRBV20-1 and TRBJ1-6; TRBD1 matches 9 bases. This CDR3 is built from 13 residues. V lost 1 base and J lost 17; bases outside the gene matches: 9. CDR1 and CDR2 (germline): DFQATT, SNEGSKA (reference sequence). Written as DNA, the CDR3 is TGCAGTGCTAGAGTAACAGGGGGCAGGATTGTCCACTTT. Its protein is CSARVTGGRIVHF.

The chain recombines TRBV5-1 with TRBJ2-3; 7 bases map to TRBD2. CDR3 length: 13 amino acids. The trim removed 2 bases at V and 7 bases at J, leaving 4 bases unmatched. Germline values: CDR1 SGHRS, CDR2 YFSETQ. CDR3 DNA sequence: TGCGCCAGCAGCTTAGCGGGAATTTATACGCAGTATTTT. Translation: CASSLAGIYTQYF.

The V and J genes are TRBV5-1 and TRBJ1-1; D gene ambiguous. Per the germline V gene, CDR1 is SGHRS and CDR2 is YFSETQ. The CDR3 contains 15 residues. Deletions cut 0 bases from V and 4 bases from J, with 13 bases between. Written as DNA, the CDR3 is TGCGCCAGCAGCTTGGTCCTTGACGCGGGCACTGAAGCTTTCTTT. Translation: CASSLVLDAGTEAFF.

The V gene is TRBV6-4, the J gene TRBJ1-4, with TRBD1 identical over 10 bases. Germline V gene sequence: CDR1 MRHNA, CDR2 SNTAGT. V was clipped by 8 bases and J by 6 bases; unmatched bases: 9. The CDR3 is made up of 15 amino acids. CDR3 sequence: CASWHTGTGDEKLFF. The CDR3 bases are TGTGCCAGCTGGCATACCGGGACAGGGGATGAAAAACTGTTTTTT.

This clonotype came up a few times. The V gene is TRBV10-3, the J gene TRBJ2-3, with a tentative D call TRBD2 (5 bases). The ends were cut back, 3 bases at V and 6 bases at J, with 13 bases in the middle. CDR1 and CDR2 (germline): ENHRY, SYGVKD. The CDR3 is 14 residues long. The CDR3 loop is CAISDGKVSDTQYF. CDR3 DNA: TGTGCCATCAGTGACGGGAAGGTTTCTGATACGCAGTATTTT.

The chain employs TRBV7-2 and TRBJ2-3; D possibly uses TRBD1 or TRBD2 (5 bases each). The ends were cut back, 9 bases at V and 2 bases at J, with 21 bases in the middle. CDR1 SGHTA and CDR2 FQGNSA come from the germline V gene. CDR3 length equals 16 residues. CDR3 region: CASPSGDALSTDTQYF. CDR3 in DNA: TGTGCCAGTCCGTCCGGGGACGCCCTATCCACAGATACGCAGTATTTT. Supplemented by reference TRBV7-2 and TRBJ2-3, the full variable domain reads GAGVSQSPSNKVTEKGKDVELRCDPISGHTALYWYRQSLGQGLEFLIYFQGNSAPDKSGLPSDRFSAERTGGSVSTLTIQRTQQEDSAVYLCASPSGDALSTDTQYFGPGTRLTVL.

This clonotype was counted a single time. CDR3 coding DNA: TGCAGTACCCGGACAGTAAACTACAATGAGCAGTTCTTC. Protein: CSTRTVNYNEQFF. This chain joins TRBV20-1 and TRBJ2-1; weak D call: TRBD1 (6 bases). Germline V CDR1 and CDR2: DFQATT, SNEGSKA (reference sequence). Deletions cut 8 bases from V and 3 bases from J, with 14 bases between. This CDR3 is 13 amino acids long.

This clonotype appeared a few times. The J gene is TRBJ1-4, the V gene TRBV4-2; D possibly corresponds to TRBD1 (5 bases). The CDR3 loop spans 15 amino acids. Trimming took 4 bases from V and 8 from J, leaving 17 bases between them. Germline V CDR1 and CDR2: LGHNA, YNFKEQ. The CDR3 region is CASSPSVGVGEKLFF. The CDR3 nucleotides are TGTGCCAGCAGCCCAAGCGTGGGGGTAGGGGAAAAACTGTTTTTT.

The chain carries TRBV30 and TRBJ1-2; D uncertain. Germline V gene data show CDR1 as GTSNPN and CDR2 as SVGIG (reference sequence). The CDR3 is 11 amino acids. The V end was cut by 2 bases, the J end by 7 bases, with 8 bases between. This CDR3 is CAWSYSGGYTF. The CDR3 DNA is TGTGCCTGGAGTTACTCCGGTGGCTACACCTTC. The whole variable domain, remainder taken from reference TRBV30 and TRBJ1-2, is SQTIHQWPATLVQPVGSPLSLECTVEGTSNPNLYWYRQAAGRGLQLLFYSVGIGQISSEVPQNLSASRPQDRQFILSSKKLLLSDSGFYLCAWSYSGGYTFGSGTRLTVV.

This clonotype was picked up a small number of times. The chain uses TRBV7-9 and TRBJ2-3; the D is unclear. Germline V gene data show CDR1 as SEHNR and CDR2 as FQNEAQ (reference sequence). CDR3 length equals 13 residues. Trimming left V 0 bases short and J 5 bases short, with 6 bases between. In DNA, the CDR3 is TGTGCCAGCAGCTTAGCGGAGAGAGATACGCAGTATTTT. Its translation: CASSLAERDTQYF.

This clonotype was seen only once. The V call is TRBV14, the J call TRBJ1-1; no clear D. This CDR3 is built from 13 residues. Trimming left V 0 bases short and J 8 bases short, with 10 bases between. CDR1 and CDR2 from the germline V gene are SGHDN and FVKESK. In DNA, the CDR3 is TGTGCCAGCAGCCAAGAACCGGAGACAGAAGCTTTCTTT. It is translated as CASSQEPETEAFF.

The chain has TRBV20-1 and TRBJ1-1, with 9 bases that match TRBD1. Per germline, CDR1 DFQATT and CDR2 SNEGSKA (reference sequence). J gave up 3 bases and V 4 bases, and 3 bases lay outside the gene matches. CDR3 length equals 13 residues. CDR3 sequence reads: CSATGDRDTEAFF. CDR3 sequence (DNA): TGCAGTGCTACGGGGGACAGGGACACTGAAGCTTTCTTT.

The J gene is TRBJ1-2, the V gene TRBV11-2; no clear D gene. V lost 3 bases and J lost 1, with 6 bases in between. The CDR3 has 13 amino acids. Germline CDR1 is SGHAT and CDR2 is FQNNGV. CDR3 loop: CASSLGFNYGYTF. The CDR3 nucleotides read TGTGCCAGCAGCTTGGGATTTAACTATGGCTACACCTTC.

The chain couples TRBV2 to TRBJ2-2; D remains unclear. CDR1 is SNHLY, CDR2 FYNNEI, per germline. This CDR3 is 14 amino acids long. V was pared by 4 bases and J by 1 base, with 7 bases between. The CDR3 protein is CASSVTVNTGELFF. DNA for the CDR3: TGTGCCAGCAGTGTAACGGTGAACACCGGGGAGCTGTTTTTT. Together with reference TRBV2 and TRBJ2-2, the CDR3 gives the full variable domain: EPEVTQTPSHQVTQMGQEVILRCVPISNHLYFYWYRQILGQKVEFLVSFYNNEISEKSEIFDDQFSVERPDGSNFTLKIRSTKLEDSAMYFCASSVTVNTGELFFGEGSRLTVL.

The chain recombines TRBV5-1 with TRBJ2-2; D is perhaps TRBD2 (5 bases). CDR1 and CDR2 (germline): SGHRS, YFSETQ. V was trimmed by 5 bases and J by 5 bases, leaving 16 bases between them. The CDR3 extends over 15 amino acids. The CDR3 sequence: CASRPAGGGTGELFF. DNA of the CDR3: TGCGCCAGCAGACCCGCAGGAGGAGGAACCGGGGAGCTGTTTTTT.

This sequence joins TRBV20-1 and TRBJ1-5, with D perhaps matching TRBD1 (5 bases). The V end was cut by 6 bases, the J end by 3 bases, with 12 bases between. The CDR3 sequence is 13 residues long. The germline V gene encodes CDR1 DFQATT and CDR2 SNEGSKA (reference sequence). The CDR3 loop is CSANDRYNQPQHF. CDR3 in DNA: TGCAGTGCGAACGACAGATACAATCAGCCCCAGCATTTT.